The 26 T cell receptor beta chains listed next were all sequenced from one sample in a study of regulatory T cells in long-lasting Graves disease. Indicated time point: newly diagnosed GD, antithyroid drugs for less than 3 months. PBMC RNA served as the TCR library source. Combining iRepertoire HTBI primers with Arm-PCR of CDR3 regions, the authors built TCR beta libraries. TCRdb recomputed calls from the multiplex PCR reads with MiXCR, one row per CDR3 protein. The table lists about 320,000 distinct CDR3 sequences, more than 15% of them singletons. The material sequenced was peripheral blood mononuclear cells (PBMCs), taken at new diagnosis, from a patient treated with antithyroid drugs. The receptor source for this set is a female donor with Graves disease.

This clonotype has more than one count but fewer than ten. The rearrangement uses TRBV29-1 and TRBJ2-4; D is ambiguous. V was trimmed by 4 bases and J by 8 bases, leaving 12 bases between them. From germline, CDR1 is SQVTM and CDR2 ANQGSEA. This CDR3 is built from 12 residues. This chain's CDR3 is CSVVGLLDIQYF. DNA for the CDR3: TGCAGCGTTGTCGGTCTTTTGGACATTCAGTACTTC.

This clonotype has a handful of counts. The rearrangement links TRBV18 to TRBJ1-3; 7 bases are shared with TRBD1. The CDR3 spans 17 residues. The V segment lost 3 bases and the J segment 4 bases; nucleotides outside the gene matches: 12. In germline, CDR1 is KGHSH, CDR2 LQKENI. Written as DNA, the CDR3 is TGTGCCAGCTCACCTACACTGGGACAGAACCGGGGAAACACCATATATTTT. Its translation is CASSPTLGQNRGNTIYF.

This clonotype was counted a few times. J is TRBJ2-3 and V is TRBV20-1, with 9 bases that match TRBD1. V lost 3 bases to trimming and J lost 2 bases; unmatched junction nucleotides: 3. The germline V gene encodes CDR1 DFQATT and CDR2 SNEGSKA (reference sequence). This CDR3 is 14 amino acids long. The CDR3 spells CSARGTGITDTQYF. In nucleotides, the CDR3 is TGCAGTGCTAGGGGGACAGGGATCACAGATACGCAGTATTTT.

CDR3 bases: TGTGCCAGCAAGCCAGGGACAAGCTCCTACAATGAGCAGTTCTTC. Translating it yields CASKPGTSSYNEQFF. V and J are TRBV27 and TRBJ2-1; possible D gene TRBD1, 6 bases. V was pared by 7 bases and J by 0 bases, with 13 bases between. The CDR3 has 15 amino acids. Germline V CDR1 and CDR2: MNHEY, SMNVEV (reference sequence).

This clonotype showed up many times. V and J are TRBV9 and TRBJ2-5, with 8 bases that match TRBD2. V lost 4 bases to trimming and J lost 2 bases; unmatched junction nucleotides: 4. The CDR3 runs to 14 residues. Germline V lookup: CDR1 SGDLS, CDR2 YYNGEE. The CDR3 spells CASSLSGSQETQYF. In DNA, the CDR3 is TGTGCCAGCAGCCTAAGCGGGAGTCAAGAGACCCAGTACTTC.

The V gene is TRBV9, the J gene TRBJ2-1; tentative D call: TRBD2 (6 bases). This CDR3 has 18 residues. The V end lost 1 base, the J end lost 0 bases, and 17 bases lay between the germline ends. Germline CDR1 and CDR2: SGDLS and YYNGEE. CDR3 protein: CASSVNRGGGNSYNEQFF. The CDR3 region has the DNA TGTGCCAGCAGCGTAAACCGGGGAGGCGGTAACTCCTACAATGAGCAGTTCTTC.

This clonotype turned up a few times. V is TRBV7-8 and J is TRBJ1-2; D not resolved. The CDR3 runs 14 residues. The germline V and J ends were trimmed by 3 bases and 0 bases, with 8 bases remaining between them. Germline V gene sequence: CDR1 SGHVS, CDR2 FQNEAQ. The CDR3 DNA is TGTGCCAGCAGCTTGGACGGATCTAACTATGGCTACACCTTC. As protein: CASSLDGSNYGYTF.

Ten or more counts support this clonotype. The V and J genes are TRBV19 and TRBJ2-5, with D perhaps matching TRBD1 (6 bases). The CDR3 length is 16 residues. Trimming took off 7 bases at V and 3 bases at J, with 21 bases between the two ends. Germline V CDR1 and CDR2: LNHDA, SQIVND (reference sequence). The CDR3 loop reads CASTPGDTSTKETQYF. CDR3 nucleotides: TGTGCCAGTACACCAGGGGACACCTCAACTAAAGAGACCCAGTACTTC.

In this sample, this clonotype turned up many times. CDR3 region: CASSYSGFPYEQYF. The CDR3, as DNA: TGTGCCAGCAGTTACTCCGGGTTTCCCTACGAGCAGTACTTC. The V and J genes are TRBV6-9 and TRBJ2-7, with unresolved D. Per germline, CDR1 MNHGY and CDR2 SVAAGI. Trimming pared 3 bases from V and 2 bases from J, leaving 11 bases between. The CDR3 runs 14 residues.

This clonotype was observed a handful of times. The chain uses TRBV30 and TRBJ2-1; D is ambiguous. Germline V gene sequence: CDR1 GTSNPN, CDR2 SVGIG (reference sequence). This CDR3 has 12 residues. Trimming pared 0 bases from V and 13 bases from J, leaving 13 bases between. This CDR3 is CAWSVPFRDQFF. In DNA form, the CDR3 reads TGTGCCTGGAGTGTTCCCTTTAGGGATCAGTTCTTC.

This clonotype was observed many times. The rearrangement links TRBV6-5 to TRBJ2-3, with 8 bases aligning to TRBD1. CDR3 length: 17 residues. The germline gives CDR1 MNHEY, CDR2 SVGAGI. Trimming at V came to 2 bases and at J to 0 bases, leaving 7 bases not matched to a gene. For the CDR3, the DNA is TGTGCCAGCAGTTACCGAACAGGGGGAACTAGCACAGATACGCAGTATTTT. Translating it yields CASSYRTGGTSTDTQYF.

This chain joins TRBV20-1 and TRBJ1-5; D perhaps matches TRBD1 (5 bases). Trimming shortened V by 2 bases and J by 2 bases, and 16 bases separated the two germline ends. CDR1 DFQATT and CDR2 SNEGSKA come from the germline V gene (reference sequence). This CDR3 spans 16 amino acids. CDR3 sequence (DNA): TGCAGTGCTAGACGGCTCACAGGTGGCGGCAATCAGCCCCAGCATTTT. Translating gives CSARRLTGGGNQPQHF.

This clonotype was seen repeatedly, ten times or more. The chain employs TRBV18 and TRBJ1-2; D unclear. Per germline, CDR1 KGHSH and CDR2 LQKENI. The CDR3 is 12 residues long. V was trimmed by 6 bases and J by 8 bases, leaving 13 bases between them. CDR3 sequence: CASSVNSEGYTF. The CDR3 nucleotides read TGTGCCAGCTCCGTCAACAGCGAGGGCTACACCTTC.

This clonotype turned up a few times. The CDR3 DNA reads TGTGCCAGCAGCTTAGATTCGGGACAGAGCAACGAGCAGTACTTC. Encoded protein: CASSLDSGQSNEQYF. The rearrangement joins TRBV11-3 to TRBJ2-7; TRBD1 aligns across 7 bases. V shed 0 bases, J shed 5 bases, and the junction held 7 bases outside the gene matches. The CDR3 spans 15 residues. The germline CDR1 and CDR2 sequences are SGHNT and YENEEA.

Concerning this clonotype: Its ends do not fully match the called genes, so a read error is possible. V is TRBV7-7 and J is TRBJ2-7, with D tentatively TRBD1 (5 bases). Germline V gene sequence: CDR1 SSHAT, CDR2 FNYEAQ (reference sequence). This CDR3 has 19 residues. CDR3 bases: TGTGCTAGCAGCTTAAATGGGGCAGACCAAAGACCGGACGACTACGAGCAGTACTTC. Translated: CASSLNGADQRPDDYEQYF.

This clonotype was observed at least ten times. The V gene is TRBV2, the J gene TRBJ1-4; the D gene is possibly TRBD1 (6 bases). The length of the CDR3 is 13 residues. V was trimmed by 6 bases and J by 7 bases, leaving 12 bases between them. CDR1 and CDR2 from the germline V gene are SNHLY and FYNNEI. This CDR3 reads CASSFGQSEKLFF. The CDR3 DNA follows: TGTGCCAGCAGCTTCGGACAGAGTGAAAAACTGTTTTTT.

The chain employs TRBV6-1 and TRBJ2-5; 10 bases map to TRBD2. Per germline, CDR1 MNHNS and CDR2 SASEGT. Trimming at V came to 5 bases and at J to 3 bases, leaving 6 bases not matched to a gene. This CDR3 comprises 15 residues. DNA of the CDR3: TGTGCCAGCAGTCGAGCGGGGGGGTTGGAAGAGACCCAGTACTTC. Amino acid sequence: CASSRAGGLEETQYF.

The genes are TRBV5-4 and TRBJ2-3; D may match TRBD1 or TRBD2 (5 bases each). Deletions cut 9 bases from V and 6 bases from J, with 20 bases between. Germline V gene data show CDR1 as SGHNT and CDR2 as YYREEE (reference sequence). This CDR3 spans 14 amino acids. Here the CDR3 reads CATVLGPGHDTQYF. The CDR3 DNA follows: TGTGCCACCGTATTAGGTCCGGGGCATGATACGCAGTATTTT.

This clonotype came up many times. V and J are TRBV14 and TRBJ2-7; 7 positions agree with TRBD1. The V segment lost 3 bases and the J segment 0 bases; nucleotides outside the gene matches: 5. The CDR3 runs 15 residues. CDR1 is SGHDN, CDR2 FVKESK, per germline. CDR3 coding DNA: TGTGCCAGCAGCCATCCTAAGGGGGCCTCCTACGAGCAGTACTTC. This codes for CASSHPKGASYEQYF.

This clonotype has at least ten counts. V is TRBV6-1 and J is TRBJ2-7; D possibly corresponds to TRBD1 (5 bases). Germline assignment: CDR1 MNHNS and CDR2 SASEGT. The CDR3 loop spans 13 amino acids. Trimming left V 6 bases short and J 3 bases short, with 12 bases between. The CDR3 nucleotides read TGTGCCAGCAGAACCCGAGACAGCTACGAGCAGTACTTC. Its protein product is CASRTRDSYEQYF.

In this sample, this clonotype turned up once. The rearrangement uses TRBV11-2 and TRBJ1-1; perhaps TRBD1 as D (6 bases). The germline V gene encodes CDR1 SGHAT and CDR2 FQNNGV. V lost 4 bases and J 9 bases, leaving 9 bases between the germline ends. There are 11 residues in the CDR3. In DNA, the CDR3 is TGTGCCAGCAGCTCCGGACAGAAAGCTTTCTTT. It translates to CASSSGQKAFF.

As to this clonotype: The DNA is left out, because the CDR3 cannot be placed on it with certainty; the CDR3 is given as TCRdb lists it. The chain uses TRBV5-1 and TRBJ2-1; the table gives TRBD1 as D, unverified against the DNA. The CDR3 has 13 residues if both end residues are counted. Germline assignment: CDR1 SGHRS and CDR2 YFSETQ. The chain's CDR3 is CASSWGQGNEHFF.

This clonotype was counted at least ten times. The genes are TRBV15 and TRBJ1-4; weak D call: TRBD1 (6 bases). The CDR3 covers 14 residues. Looked up from germline, CDR1 is LNHNV and CDR2 is YYDKDF (reference sequence). Trimming took off 2 bases at V and 8 bases at J, with 12 bases between the two ends. The CDR3 coding sequence is TGTGCCACCAGCAGACTAGGGGGTGGCGAAAAACTGTTTTTT. Its protein is CATSRLGGGEKLFF.

The chain carries TRBV9 and TRBJ2-7; TRBD1 matches at 8 bases. The CDR3 length is 14 residues. The V gene's germline CDR1 is SGDLS and CDR2 YYNGEE. V shed 6 bases, J shed 4 bases, and the junction held 9 bases outside the gene matches. The CDR3 protein is CASNPGGESYEQYF. CDR3 DNA: TGTGCCAGCAACCCAGGGGGCGAATCGTACGAGCAGTACTTC.

V gene TRBV2 combines with J gene TRBJ2-3; 7 bases are shared with TRBD1. The CDR3 sequence is 19 residues long. The J segment lost 2 bases and the V segment lost 8 bases, leaving 22 bases of the junction unmatched. Looked up from germline, CDR1 is SNHLY and CDR2 is FYNNEI. The CDR3, as DNA: TGTGCCAGCTGGCTCTCTGCTCTGCCTTTGGGACAGTTCACAGATACGCAGTATTTT. Protein sequence: CASWLSALPLGQFTDTQYF.

This clonotype appeared many times. The rearrangement uses TRBV10-3 and TRBJ2-3; possibly TRBD2 for D (6 bases). The CDR3 spans 13 residues. The germline gives CDR1 ENHRY, CDR2 SYGVKD. V was shortened by 5 bases and J by 4 bases, with 10 bases between the two germline ends. CDR3 nucleotides: TGTGCCATCAGTTCGGGACTGTCAGATACGCAGTATTTT. Protein product: CAISSGLSDTQYF.